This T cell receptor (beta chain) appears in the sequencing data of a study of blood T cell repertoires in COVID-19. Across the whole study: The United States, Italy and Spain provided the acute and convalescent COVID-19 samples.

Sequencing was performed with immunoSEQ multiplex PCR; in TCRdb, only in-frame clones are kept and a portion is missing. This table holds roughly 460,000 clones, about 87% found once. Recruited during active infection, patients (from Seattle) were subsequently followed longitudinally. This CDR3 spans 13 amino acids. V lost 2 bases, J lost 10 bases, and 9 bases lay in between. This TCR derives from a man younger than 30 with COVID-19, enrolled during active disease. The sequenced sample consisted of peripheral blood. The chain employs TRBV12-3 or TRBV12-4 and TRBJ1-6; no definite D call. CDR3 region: CASSLLGLSPLHF. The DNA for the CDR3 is TGTGCCAGCAGTTTACTCGGGTTGTCACCCCTCCACTTT.